Listed below are T cell receptor beta chains from one sample, sequenced in a study of T cell repertoires in cytomegalovirus infection. TCRdb re-called the reads with MiXCR, one entry per CDR3 protein. The table has around 140,000 distinct CDR3 sequences, 6.5% seen once; the top ten hold roughly 18%. Sample: PBMCs. All receptors derive from a human donor in good health (CMV status not recorded). Some clones in this sample may be carry-over from other donors' samples. Each CDR3 is given with its conserved first and last residue. The order of the fields is clone size, J gene, D gene, V gene, CDR3 DNA, CDR3 protein. A D gene is named only where the DNA matches it firmly. Size tells how often a clone was seen (once, few, many) or the class of an expanded clone, and some rows leave it out.

abundance: many; j_gene: TRBJ1-1; d_gene: TRBD1; v_gene: TRBV11-2; CDR3nt: TGTGCCAGCAGCCAGACAGGGGACAACACTGAAGCTTTCTTT; CDR3aa: CASSQTGDNTEAFF
abundance: many; j_gene: TRBJ2-7; d_gene: TRBD1; v_gene: TRBV4-1; CDR3nt: TGCGCCAGCAGCCCGGGACAGGGGGGCTACGAGCAGTACTTC; CDR3aa: CASSPGQGGYEQYF
abundance: many; j_gene: TRBJ1-1; d_gene: -; v_gene: TRBV7-6; CDR3nt: TGTGCCAGCAGCTTTGGAGGGCCTGCGAACACTGAAGCTTTCTTT; CDR3aa: CASSFGGPANTEAFF
abundance: many; j_gene: TRBJ1-4; d_gene: -; v_gene: TRBV7-2; CDR3nt: TGTGCCAGCAGCTCCGACCGGCCCCCGGTAAAACTGTTTTTT; CDR3aa: CASSSDRPPVKLFF
abundance: -; j_gene: TRBJ2-1; d_gene: -; v_gene: TRBV11-2; CDR3nt: TGTGCCAGCAGCTTATTATCCACCGACAATGAGCAGTTCTTC; CDR3aa: CASSLLSTDNEQFF
abundance: many; j_gene: TRBJ1-5; d_gene: -; v_gene: TRBV7-2; CDR3nt: TGTGCCAGCAGCCGTGACACAAATCAGCCCCAGCATTTT; CDR3aa: CASSRDTNQPQHF
abundance: -; j_gene: TRBJ2-7; d_gene: TRBD1; v_gene: TRBV7-9; CDR3nt: TGTGCCAGTCAGACAGGGGCTTCCTACGAGCAGTACTTC; CDR3aa: CASQTGASYEQYF
abundance: many; j_gene: TRBJ1-1; d_gene: -; v_gene: TRBV25-1; CDR3nt: TGTGCCAGCAGTGAATTAAAAGGGCATTCCGCTAACACTGAAGCTTTCTTT; CDR3aa: CASSELKGHSANTEAFF
abundance: few; j_gene: TRBJ1-4; d_gene: -; v_gene: TRBV2; CDR3nt: TGTGCCAGCGGGGTGACTAATGAAAAACTGTTTTTT; CDR3aa: CASGVTNEKLFF
abundance: many; j_gene: TRBJ2-3; d_gene: TRBD2; v_gene: TRBV7-2; CDR3nt: TGTGCCAGCAGCTTATTTGTGCTAGCGGTCCTCACAGATACGCAGTATTTT; CDR3aa: CASSLFVLAVLTDTQYF
abundance: many; j_gene: TRBJ1-2; d_gene: -; v_gene: TRBV12-3/TRBV12-4; CDR3nt: TGTGCCAGCAGTTTAATCGGCAGGTCGACCTATGGCTACACCTTC; CDR3aa: CASSLIGRSTYGYTF
abundance: -; j_gene: TRBJ2-5; d_gene: -; v_gene: TRBV5-6; CDR3nt: TGTGCCAGCAGCTTGGCGGGCCAGGGCGAGGAGACCCAGTACTTC; CDR3aa: CASSLAGQGEETQYF
abundance: many; j_gene: TRBJ1-1; d_gene: -; v_gene: TRBV7-9; CDR3nt: TGTGCCAGCAGCCCGATGAGGGGTTGGATCACTGAAGCTTTCTTT; CDR3aa: CASSPMRGWITEAFF
abundance: many; j_gene: TRBJ1-1; d_gene: -; v_gene: TRBV6-1; CDR3nt: TGTGCCAGCACCAGGGATTTGAACACTGAAGCTTTCTTT; CDR3aa: CASTRDLNTEAFF
abundance: few; j_gene: TRBJ2-2; d_gene: -; v_gene: TRBV14; CDR3nt: TGTGCCAGCAGCCAAGTATTCGGGCGAACTAACACCGGGGAGCTGTTTTTT; CDR3aa: CASSQVFGRTNTGELFF
abundance: -; j_gene: TRBJ2-1; d_gene: -; v_gene: TRBV20-1; CDR3nt: TGCAGTGCTAGAGATTGGGGCAGGGGTCTCGGTGAGCAGTTCTTC; CDR3aa: CSARDWGRGLGEQFF
abundance: many; j_gene: TRBJ2-1; d_gene: TRBD2; v_gene: TRBV5-4; CDR3nt: TGTGCCAGCAGCCCGGGACTAGCGGGGCACAATGAGCAGTTCTTC; CDR3aa: CASSPGLAGHNEQFF
abundance: many; j_gene: TRBJ1-1; d_gene: -; v_gene: TRBV7-2; CDR3nt: TGTGCCAGCAGCTTAGCGGTAGCGAACACTGAAGCTTTCTTT; CDR3aa: CASSLAVANTEAFF
abundance: many; j_gene: TRBJ2-3; d_gene: TRBD2; v_gene: TRBV7-2; CDR3nt: TGTGCCAGCAGCCGACTCGGGGGGGCGGAGTACGATACGCAGTATTTT; CDR3aa: CASSRLGGAEYDTQYF
abundance: -; j_gene: TRBJ2-5; d_gene: -; v_gene: TRBV2; CDR3nt: TGTGCCAGCAGTGATCAGCGGTACCAAGAGACCCAGTACTTC; CDR3aa: CASSDQRYQETQYF
abundance: many; j_gene: TRBJ2-3; d_gene: -; v_gene: TRBV7-2; CDR3nt: TGTGCCAGCAGCTTAATTCAGCGGAGCACAGATACGCAGTATTTT; CDR3aa: CASSLIQRSTDTQYF
abundance: many; j_gene: TRBJ1-3; d_gene: TRBD1; v_gene: TRBV15; CDR3nt: TGTGCCACCAGCAGACGGGACAGGGGCATTTTATTCTCTGGAAACACCATATATTTT; CDR3aa: CATSRRDRGILFSGNTIYF
abundance: many; j_gene: TRBJ2-7; d_gene: -; v_gene: TRBV7-2; CDR3nt: TGTGCCAGCAGCTTAGGGGTGGGGAGCACCTACGAGCAGTACTTC; CDR3aa: CASSLGVGSTYEQYF
abundance: -; j_gene: TRBJ1-1; d_gene: TRBD1; v_gene: TRBV5-1; CDR3nt: TGCGCCAGCAGCTTGGCCGTTACAGGGGTAGGGAACACTGAAGCTTTCTTT; CDR3aa: CASSLAVTGVGNTEAFF
abundance: many; j_gene: TRBJ2-1; d_gene: -; v_gene: TRBV7-8; CDR3nt: TGTGCCAGCAGCCCGAGAAGGATCTCAACCTACAATGAGCAGTTCTTC; CDR3aa: CASSPRRISTYNEQFF
abundance: few; j_gene: TRBJ1-4; d_gene: TRBD1; v_gene: TRBV29-1; CDR3nt: TGCAGCGTTCAAGACAGGGGAGGCGAGAAGGAAAAACTGTTTTTT; CDR3aa: CSVQDRGGEKEKLFF
abundance: many; j_gene: TRBJ2-1; d_gene: TRBD2; v_gene: TRBV28; CDR3nt: TGTGCCAGCAGTTTATCGGTAGCGGGGGGGGTTGAGCAGTTCTTC; CDR3aa: CASSLSVAGGVEQFF
abundance: many; j_gene: TRBJ2-3; d_gene: -; v_gene: TRBV12-3/TRBV12-4; CDR3nt: TGTGCCAGCAGGACCCTCTCGGGGTGGGACACAGATACGCAGTATTTT; CDR3aa: CASRTLSGWDTDTQYF
abundance: many; j_gene: TRBJ1-3; d_gene: TRBD1; v_gene: TRBV6-6; CDR3nt: TGTGCCAGCAATTTGGACAGGGGTGCAGGAAACACCATATATTTT; CDR3aa: CASNLDRGAGNTIYF
abundance: many; j_gene: TRBJ1-5; d_gene: TRBD1; v_gene: TRBV7-2; CDR3nt: TGTGCCAGCAGCCCGTTTATTATGACAGGGGGCCCTAGAAATCAGCCCCAGCATTTT; CDR3aa: CASSPFIMTGGPRNQPQHF
abundance: many; j_gene: TRBJ1-2; d_gene: -; v_gene: TRBV7-2; CDR3nt: TGTGCCAGCAGCTTGGAGGAGACGGCGTGGGTATTTGGCTACACCTTC; CDR3aa: CASSLEETAWVFGYTF
abundance: -; j_gene: TRBJ2-5; d_gene: -; v_gene: TRBV14; CDR3nt: TGTGCCAGCAGCCTTCCGGGTTTACAAGAGACCCAGTACTTC; CDR3aa: CASSLPGLQETQYF
abundance: few; j_gene: TRBJ1-1; d_gene: -; v_gene: TRBV19; CDR3nt: TGTGCCAGTAGTATTCGGGGAGCCGGGAGCCCGGTTGGCACTGAAGCTTTCTTT; CDR3aa: CASSIRGAGSPVGTEAFF
abundance: -; j_gene: TRBJ1-3; d_gene: -; v_gene: TRBV15; CDR3nt: TGTGCCACCAGCAGAGTAGGGGGTGTAAACACCATATATTTT; CDR3aa: CATSRVGGVNTIYF
abundance: many; j_gene: TRBJ2-5; d_gene: TRBD2; v_gene: TRBV20-1; CDR3nt: TGCAGTGCCGGGATAGCGGGGGGTGCAGAGACCCAGTACTTC; CDR3aa: CSAGIAGGAETQYF
abundance: many; j_gene: TRBJ1-4; d_gene: -; v_gene: TRBV6-6; CDR3nt: TGTGCCAGCGCTCTGGGTCCCCAGAATGAAAAACTGTTTTTT; CDR3aa: CASALGPQNEKLFF
abundance: -; j_gene: TRBJ2-7; d_gene: TRBD2; v_gene: TRBV4-2; CDR3nt: TGTGCCAGCAGCCCCGGGATTCCGGGGGGCGAGCAGTACTTC; CDR3aa: CASSPGIPGGEQYF
abundance: -; j_gene: TRBJ1-1; d_gene: -; v_gene: TRBV6-2/TRBV6-3; CDR3nt: TGTGCCAGCAGTCCCCACGTTGGGGGGGGGCGGACTGAAGCTTTCTTT; CDR3aa: CASSPHVGGGRTEAFF
abundance: many; j_gene: TRBJ2-7; d_gene: -; v_gene: TRBV27; CDR3nt: TGTGCCAGCAGTTCCCGCGGCAGGGAAGGGGAGCAGTACTTC; CDR3aa: CASSSRGREGEQYF
abundance: -; j_gene: TRBJ2-3; d_gene: TRBD2; v_gene: TRBV20-1; CDR3nt: TGCAGTGCTAAACTTAGCGGGGGGCGACGGAGTACAGATACGCAGTATTTT; CDR3aa: CSAKLSGGRRSTDTQYF
abundance: few; j_gene: TRBJ2-7; d_gene: TRBD2; v_gene: TRBV20-1; CDR3nt: TGCAGTGCGCCACTAGCGGGGCTGTACGAGCAGTACTTC; CDR3aa: CSAPLAGLYEQYF